This TCR beta chain was retrieved from a study of shared clonotypes between healthy human individuals. Clones were sequenced by immunoSEQ multiplex PCR, and TCRdb holds only the in-frame ones, with some missing. The top ten clones hold around 1.5% of a sample with approximately 980,000 clones, approximately 76% of them seen once. Germline V CDR1 and CDR2: SGDLS, YYNGEE. The CDR3 is made up of 15 amino acids. Trimming at V came to 2 bases and at J to 4 bases, leaving 6 bases not matched to a gene. Sequences were obtained from memory CD4+ T cells sorted from blood. Subset noted: CD45RA-negative fraction. The chain employs TRBV9 and TRBJ2-3, with 8 bases aligning to TRBD2. The sequence derives from a man younger than 35 in good health. DNA of the CDR3: TGTGCCAGCAGCGTTAGCGGGAACATCGCAGATACGCAGTATTTT. This translates into CASSVSGNIADTQYF. Combining the CDR3 with reference TRBV9 and TRBJ2-3 gives the whole variable domain DSGVTQTPKHLITATGQRVTLRCSPRSGDLSVYWYQQSLDQGLQFLIQYYNGEERAKGNILERFSAQQFPDLHSELNLSSLELGDSALYFCASSVSGNIADTQYFGPGTRLTVL.